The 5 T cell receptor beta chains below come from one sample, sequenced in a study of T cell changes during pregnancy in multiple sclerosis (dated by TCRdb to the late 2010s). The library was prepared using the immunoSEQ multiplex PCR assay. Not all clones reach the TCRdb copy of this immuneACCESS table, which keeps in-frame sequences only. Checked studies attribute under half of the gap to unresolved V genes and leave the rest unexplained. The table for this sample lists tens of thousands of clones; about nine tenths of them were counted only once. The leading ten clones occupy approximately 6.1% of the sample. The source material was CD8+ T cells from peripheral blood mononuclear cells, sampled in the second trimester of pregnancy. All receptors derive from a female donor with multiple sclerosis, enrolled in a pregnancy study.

The DNA of the CDR3 is TGCGCCAGCAGCCAAGCCGGGACTAGCGGCTACGAGCAGTACTTC. This sequence encodes CASSQAGTSGYEQYF. V usage is TRBV4-1 and J usage is TRBJ2-7, with 11 nucleotides matching TRBD2. CDR1 and CDR2 (germline): MGHRA, YSYEKL. The CDR3 has 15 amino acids. Trimming took 1 base from V and 3 from J; bases not matched to a gene: 2.

The CDR3 loop is CASSLVATSGTSEQYF. The CDR3 DNA sequence: TGTGCCAGCAGCTTAGTAGCGACTAGCGGGACCAGCGAGCAGTACTTC. The chain carries TRBV13 and TRBJ2-7; 11 positions agree with TRBD2. This CDR3 contains 16 residues. The germline CDR1 and CDR2 sequences are PRHDT and FYEKMQ (reference sequence). The trim removed 1 base at V and 6 bases at J, leaving 8 bases unmatched.

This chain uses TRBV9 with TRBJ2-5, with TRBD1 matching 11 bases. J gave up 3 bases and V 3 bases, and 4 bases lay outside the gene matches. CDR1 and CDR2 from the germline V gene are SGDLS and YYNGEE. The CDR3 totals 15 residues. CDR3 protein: CASSAGQGEEETQYF. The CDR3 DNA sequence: TGTGCCAGCAGCGCGGGACAGGGGGAGGAAGAGACCCAGTACTTC.

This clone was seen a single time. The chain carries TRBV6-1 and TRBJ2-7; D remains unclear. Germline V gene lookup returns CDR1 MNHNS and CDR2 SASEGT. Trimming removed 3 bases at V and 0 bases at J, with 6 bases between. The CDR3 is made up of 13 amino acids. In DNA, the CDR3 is TGTGCCAGCAGTGACTACAGCTCCTACGAGCAGTACTTC. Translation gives CASSDYSSYEQYF.

The CDR3 region has the DNA TGTGCCATCAGTGGGGACAGCCTAGTTGATAATTCACCCCTCCACTTT. Protein product: CAISGDSLVDNSPLHF. The V and J genes are TRBV10-3 and TRBJ1-6; TRBD1 matches 7 bases. Germline V CDR1 and CDR2: ENHRY, SYGVKD. After removal of 4 bases from V and 5 bases from J, the junction contained 8 bases not matched to a gene. The CDR3 has 16 residues.